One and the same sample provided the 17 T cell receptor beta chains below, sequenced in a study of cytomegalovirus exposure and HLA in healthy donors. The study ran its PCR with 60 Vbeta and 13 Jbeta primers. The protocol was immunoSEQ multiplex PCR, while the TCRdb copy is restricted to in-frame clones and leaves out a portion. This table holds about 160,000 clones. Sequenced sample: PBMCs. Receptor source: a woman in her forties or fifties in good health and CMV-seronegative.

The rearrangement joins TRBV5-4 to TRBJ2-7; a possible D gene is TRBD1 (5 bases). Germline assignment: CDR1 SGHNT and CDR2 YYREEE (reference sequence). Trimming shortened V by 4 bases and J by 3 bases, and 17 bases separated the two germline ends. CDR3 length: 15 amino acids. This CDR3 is CASSQEQAKNYEQYF. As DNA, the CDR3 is TGTGCCAGCAGCCAGGAACAGGCTAAGAACTACGAGCAGTACTTC.

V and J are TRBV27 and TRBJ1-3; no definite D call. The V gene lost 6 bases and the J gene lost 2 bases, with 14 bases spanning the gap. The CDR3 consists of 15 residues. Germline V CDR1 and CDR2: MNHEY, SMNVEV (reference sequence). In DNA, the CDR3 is TGTGCCAGCAGGAGCCTCATCCCCACTGGAAACACCATATATTTT. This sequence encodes CASRSLIPTGNTIYF.

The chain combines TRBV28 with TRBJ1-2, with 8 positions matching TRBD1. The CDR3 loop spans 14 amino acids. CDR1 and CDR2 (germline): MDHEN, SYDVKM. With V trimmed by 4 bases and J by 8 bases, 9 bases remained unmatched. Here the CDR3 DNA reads TGTGCCAGCAGTTCCACCGGGACAGGCGTGGGCTACACCTTC. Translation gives CASSSTGTGVGYTF.

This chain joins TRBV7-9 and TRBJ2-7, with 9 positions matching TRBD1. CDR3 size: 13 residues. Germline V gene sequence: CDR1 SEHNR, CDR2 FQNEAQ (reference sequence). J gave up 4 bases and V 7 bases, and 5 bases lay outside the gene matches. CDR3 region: CASKTGGRYEQYF. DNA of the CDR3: TGTGCCAGCAAAACAGGGGGCAGGTACGAGCAGTACTTC.

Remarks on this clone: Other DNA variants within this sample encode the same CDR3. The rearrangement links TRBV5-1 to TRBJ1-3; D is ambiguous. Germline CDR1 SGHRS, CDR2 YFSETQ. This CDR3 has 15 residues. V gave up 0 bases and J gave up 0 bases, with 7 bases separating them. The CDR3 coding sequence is TGCGCCAGCAGCTTGGACCCGAGCTCTGGAAACACCATATATTTT. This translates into CASSLDPSSGNTIYF.

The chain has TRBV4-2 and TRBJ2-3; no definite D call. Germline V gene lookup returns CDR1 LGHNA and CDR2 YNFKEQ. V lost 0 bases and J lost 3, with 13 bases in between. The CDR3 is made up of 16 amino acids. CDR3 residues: CASSQDYPGITDTQYF. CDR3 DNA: TGTGCCAGCAGCCAAGATTATCCAGGAATTACAGATACGCAGTATTTT.

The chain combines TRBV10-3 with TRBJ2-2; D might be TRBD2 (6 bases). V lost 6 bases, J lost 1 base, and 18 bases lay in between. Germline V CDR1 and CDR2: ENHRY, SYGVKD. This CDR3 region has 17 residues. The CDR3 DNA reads TGTGCCATCAGGGCATTTTTGGGGGGTCAGAACACCGGGGAGCTGTTTTTT. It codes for CAIRAFLGGQNTGELFF.

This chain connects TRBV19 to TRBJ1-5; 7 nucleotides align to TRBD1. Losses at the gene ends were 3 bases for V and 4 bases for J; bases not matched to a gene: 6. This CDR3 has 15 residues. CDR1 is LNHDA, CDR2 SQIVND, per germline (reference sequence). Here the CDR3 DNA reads TGTGCCAGTAGTATTCGGTTCAGGGGGAATCAGCCCCAGCATTTT. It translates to CASSIRFRGNQPQHF.

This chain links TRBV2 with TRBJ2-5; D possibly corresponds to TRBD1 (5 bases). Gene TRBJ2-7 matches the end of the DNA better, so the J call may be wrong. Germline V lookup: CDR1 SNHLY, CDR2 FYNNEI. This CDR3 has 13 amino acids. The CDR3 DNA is TGTGCCAGCAGTGGCCTCCAGGGCTACGAGCAGTACTTC. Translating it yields CASSGLQGYEQYF.

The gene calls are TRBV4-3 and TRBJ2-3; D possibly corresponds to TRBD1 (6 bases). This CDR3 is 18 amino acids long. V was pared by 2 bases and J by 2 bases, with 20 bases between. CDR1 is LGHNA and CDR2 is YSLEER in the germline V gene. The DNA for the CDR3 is TGCGCCAGCAGCCAAACCACGGACAGTGGTTTGCTCACAGATACGCAGTATTTT. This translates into CASSQTTDSGLLTDTQYF.

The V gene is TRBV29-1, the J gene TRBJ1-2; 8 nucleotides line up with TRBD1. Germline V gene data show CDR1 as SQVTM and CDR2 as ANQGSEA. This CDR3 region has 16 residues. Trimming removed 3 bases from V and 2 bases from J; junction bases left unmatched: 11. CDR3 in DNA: TGCAGCGTTGATGGGGGGGTCCAGGGGGCAAACTATGGCTACACCTTC. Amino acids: CSVDGGVQGANYGYTF. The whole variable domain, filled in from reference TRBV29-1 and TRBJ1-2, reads SAVISQKPSRDICQRGTSLTIQCQVDSQVTMMFWYRQQPGQSLTLIATANQGSEATYESGFVIDKFPISRPNLTFSTLTVSNMSPEDSSIYLCSVDGGVQGANYGYTFGSGTRLTVV.

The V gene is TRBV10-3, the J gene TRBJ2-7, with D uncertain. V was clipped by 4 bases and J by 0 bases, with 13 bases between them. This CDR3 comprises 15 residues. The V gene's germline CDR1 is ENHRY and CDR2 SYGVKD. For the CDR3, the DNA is TGTGCCATCAGTGGGAAATTTGACATCTCCTACGAGCAGTACTTC. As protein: CAISGKFDISYEQYF.

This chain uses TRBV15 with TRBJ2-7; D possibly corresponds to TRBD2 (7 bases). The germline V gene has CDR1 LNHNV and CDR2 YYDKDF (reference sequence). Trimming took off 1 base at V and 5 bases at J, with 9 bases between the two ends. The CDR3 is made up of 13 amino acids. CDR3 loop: CATSRVGGDEQYF. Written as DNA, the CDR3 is TGTGCCACCAGCAGAGTAGGGGGGGACGAGCAGTACTTC.

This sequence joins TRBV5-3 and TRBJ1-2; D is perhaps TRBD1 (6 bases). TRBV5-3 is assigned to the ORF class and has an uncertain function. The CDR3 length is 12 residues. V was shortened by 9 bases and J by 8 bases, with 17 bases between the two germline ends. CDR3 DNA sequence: TGTGCCACTTCCGACAGGCTAAGAGGCTACACCTTC. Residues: CATSDRLRGYTF.

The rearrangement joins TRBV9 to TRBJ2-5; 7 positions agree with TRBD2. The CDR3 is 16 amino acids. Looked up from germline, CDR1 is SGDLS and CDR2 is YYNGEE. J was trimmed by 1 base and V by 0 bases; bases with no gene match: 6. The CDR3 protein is CASSVGIAGLQETQYF. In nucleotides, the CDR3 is TGTGCCAGCAGCGTAGGCATAGCGGGTCTCCAAGAGACCCAGTACTTC.

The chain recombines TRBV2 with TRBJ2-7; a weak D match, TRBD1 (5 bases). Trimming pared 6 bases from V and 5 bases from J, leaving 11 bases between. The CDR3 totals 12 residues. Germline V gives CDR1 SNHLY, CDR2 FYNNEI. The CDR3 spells CASRKDSHEQYF. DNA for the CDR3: TGTGCCAGCAGGAAAGACAGTCACGAGCAGTACTTC. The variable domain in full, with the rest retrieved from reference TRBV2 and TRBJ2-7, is EPEVTQTPSHQVTQMGQEVILRCVPISNHLYFYWYRQILGQKVEFLVSFYNNEISEKSEIFDDQFSVERPDGSNFTLKIRSTKLEDSAMYFCASRKDSHEQYFGPGTRLTVT.

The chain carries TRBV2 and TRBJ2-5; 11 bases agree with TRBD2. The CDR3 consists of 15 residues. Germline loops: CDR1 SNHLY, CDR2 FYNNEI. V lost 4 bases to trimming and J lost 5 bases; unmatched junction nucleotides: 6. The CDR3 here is CASSGLAGSLETQYF. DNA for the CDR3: TGTGCCAGCAGTGGACTAGCGGGATCGCTTGAGACCCAGTACTTC.